These 17 T cell receptor beta chains were all obtained from the same sample, sequenced in a study of identical twins. Each CDR3 protein gets one entry after TCRdb re-called the 5' RACE reads with MiXCR. The sample lists under 250,000 distinct CDR3 sequences; roughly 13% were seen once. The same data also went into a second study, on yellow fever vaccine responses in identical twins.

The sequenced material came from memory (CD45RO+) T cells sorted from blood. The receptors shown here come from a young woman in good health.

This clonotype was counted a few times. J is TRBJ1-5 and V is TRBV5-1; tentatively, D is TRBD1 (5 bases). Trimming pared 0 bases from V and 1 base from J, leaving 8 bases between. CDR1 and CDR2 (germline): SGHRS, YFSETQ. The CDR3 is 15 residues long. The DNA for the CDR3 is TGCGCCAGCAGCTTGGGACAGTCGAGCAATCAGCCCCAGCATTTT. This codes for CASSLGQSSNQPQHF. The variable domain in full, completed from reference TRBV5-1 and TRBJ1-5, reads KAGVTQTPRYLIKTRGQQVTLSCSPISGHRSVSWYQQTPGQGLQFLFEYFSETQRNKGNFPGRFSGRQFSNSRSEMNVSTLELGDSALYLCASSLGQSSNQPQHFGDGTRLSIL.

This clonotype has ten or more counts. This rearrangement joins TRBV6-1 to TRBJ1-1; maybe TRBD1 (5 bases). CDR1 and CDR2 (germline): MNHNS, SASEGT. Trimming left V 3 bases short and J 1 base short, with 15 bases between. This CDR3 has 16 residues. The CDR3 nucleotides read TGTGCCAGCAGTGACTACACCAGGGTAAAGAACACTGAAGCTTTCTTT. This codes for CASSDYTRVKNTEAFF.

This clonotype was observed a few times. This rearrangement joins TRBV28 to TRBJ2-2; 14 bases map to TRBD2. Germline-derived CDR1 and CDR2 are MDHEN and SYDVKM. J lost 5 bases, V lost 4 bases, and 12 bases had no gene match. This CDR3 contains 19 residues. CDR3 loop: CASSSTSGRARRGTGELFF. The CDR3 DNA is TGTGCCAGCAGTTCGACTAGCGGGAGGGCCCGGAGAGGGACCGGGGAGCTGTTTTTT.

The chain uses TRBV6-1 and TRBJ2-7; 7 bases match TRBD1. Germline V gene data show CDR1 as MNHNS and CDR2 as SASEGT. The CDR3 spans 14 residues. Unmatched junction bases numbered 8, after V lost 9 bases and J lost 0 bases. DNA of the CDR3: TGTGCCAGTAAGAGTCCAGGGGGCTCCTACGAGCAGTACTTC. It specifies CASKSPGGSYEQYF.

The J gene is TRBJ2-5, the V gene TRBV5-1; D is possibly TRBD1 or TRBD2 (6 bases each). The germline V and J ends were trimmed by 3 bases and 5 bases, with 17 bases remaining between them. From germline, CDR1 is SGHRS and CDR2 YFSETQ. There are 15 residues in the CDR3. CDR3 in DNA: TGCGCCAGCAGCTCCCTCGGGGGCACGCCGGAGACCCAGTACTTC. It specifies CASSSLGGTPETQYF.

This clonotype has a handful of counts. CDR3 protein: CASSYQYEQYF. The CDR3 coding sequence is TGTGCCAGCAGTTACCAATACGAGCAGTACTTC. The V gene is TRBV7-2, the J gene TRBJ2-7; no clear D. V lost 6 bases and J 4 bases, leaving 7 bases between the germline ends. The CDR3 totals 11 residues. The germline V gene encodes CDR1 SGHTA and CDR2 FQGNSA.

The table lists this clonotype with a few counts. The genes are TRBV7-9 and TRBJ2-7, with D possibly being TRBD1 or TRBD2 (5 bases each). The CDR3 length is 14 residues. V lost 7 bases to trimming and J lost 2 bases, with 15 bases between them. Germline V lookup: CDR1 SEHNR, CDR2 FQNEAQ (reference sequence). Written as DNA, the CDR3 is TGTGCCAGCACCCCGGACGGGACCACCTACGAGCAGTACTTC. Its protein product is CASTPDGTTYEQYF.

This clonotype was seen repeatedly, ten times or more. Written as DNA, the CDR3 is TGTGCCAGCAGCTTAGATGGGGCGGGGAACAACGAGCAGTACTTC. Its protein is CASSLDGAGNNEQYF. The chain is built from TRBV7-2 and TRBJ2-7; D might be TRBD2 (6 bases). V was cut by 1 base and J by 5 bases, with 15 bases left in between. The CDR3 is 15 amino acids. The germline V gene encodes CDR1 SGHTA and CDR2 FQGNSA.

This clonotype was seen more than once but under ten times. The chain employs TRBV5-1 and TRBJ1-4; 9 bases fit TRBD1. The CDR3 is 16 residues long. The V segment lost 5 bases and the J segment 1 base; nucleotides outside the gene matches: 6. CDR1 is SGHRS, CDR2 YFSETQ, per germline. In nucleotides, the CDR3 is TGCGCCAGCAGGGCCGGGACAGGGCTAACTAATGAAAAACTGTTTTTT. Its protein is CASRAGTGLTNEKLFF.

This clonotype was seen a handful of times. The genes are TRBV18 and TRBJ2-7; D may match TRBD1 or TRBD2 (5 bases each). This CDR3 spans 16 amino acids. Trimming pared 6 bases from V and 2 bases from J, leaving 20 bases between. Germline V gene data show CDR1 as KGHSH and CDR2 as LQKENI. CDR3 in amino acids: CASSQQTDGITYEQYF. The CDR3 DNA sequence: TGTGCCAGCTCCCAACAGACAGACGGGATTACCTACGAGCAGTACTTC.

V is TRBV20-1 and J is TRBJ2-1; possible D gene TRBD1, 6 bases. Looked up from germline, CDR1 is DFQATT and CDR2 is SNEGSKA (reference sequence). The CDR3 totals 14 residues. V lost 0 bases to trimming and J lost 5 bases, with 11 bases between them. CDR3 DNA: TGCAGTGCTAGAGATGCACAGGGAAACAATGAGCAGTTCTTC. It codes for CSARDAQGNNEQFF.

This clonotype has just a few counts. This rearrangement joins TRBV7-2 to TRBJ2-7; D unresolved. Germline-derived CDR1 and CDR2 are SGHTA and FQGNSA. This CDR3 is 13 amino acids long. V shed 6 bases and J shed 4 bases, with 13 bases lying between them. This CDR3 reads CASSRHQKYEQYF. The CDR3 DNA is TGTGCCAGCAGTCGCCACCAAAAATACGAGCAGTACTTC.

This clonotype was detected a few times. The chain joins TRBV15 to TRBJ2-3, with 9 bases lining up with TRBD2. The germline V gene encodes CDR1 LNHNV and CDR2 YYDKDF (reference sequence). V was pared by 0 bases and J by 5 bases, with 12 bases of the junction left unmatched. The CDR3 covers 18 residues. This CDR3 is CATSRDTYSGGAGDTQYF. CDR3 in DNA: TGTGCCACCAGCAGAGATACCTATAGCGGGGGTGCGGGAGATACGCAGTATTTT.

This clonotype was detected ten times or more. V is TRBV10-3 and J is TRBJ2-5, with D perhaps TRBD1 (6 bases). The CDR3 spans 13 residues. The ends were cut back, 6 bases at V and 1 base at J, with 9 bases in the middle. CDR1 and CDR2 from the germline V gene are ENHRY and SYGVKD. This chain's CDR3 is CAISTQGQETQYF. The CDR3 bases are TGTGCCATCAGCACACAGGGCCAAGAGACCCAGTACTTC.

With regard to this clonotype: Just one base apart from a much larger clone, this may be a read error. V and J are TRBV12-3 or TRBV12-4 and TRBJ2-3; TRBD2 aligns across 7 bases. The CDR3 runs to 13 residues. CDR3 sequence (DNA): TGTGCCAGCAGTGCGGGAGTCTTGGATACGCTGTATTTT. Encoded protein: CASSAGVLDTLYF.

A few counts support this clonotype. V and J are TRBV5-1 and TRBJ2-7; 10 nucleotides match TRBD1. Germline V gene data show CDR1 as SGHRS and CDR2 as YFSETQ. This CDR3 spans 16 amino acids. V was pared by 4 bases and J by 2 bases, with 9 bases of the junction left unmatched. In nucleotides, the CDR3 is TGCGCCAGCAGCGTTGGGGGGACAGGGGCCACCTACGAGCAGTACTTC. It specifies CASSVGGTGATYEQYF. The full variable domain, in which reference TRBV5-1 and TRBJ2-7 provide the parts outside the CDR3, is KAGVTQTPRYLIKTRGQQVTLSCSPISGHRSVSWYQQTPGQGLQFLFEYFSETQRNKGNFPGRFSGRQFSNSRSEMNVSTLELGDSALYLCASSVGGTGATYEQYFGPGTRLTVT.

The genes are TRBV30 and TRBJ1-6; D is unresolved. V was shortened by 1 base and J by 5 bases, with 9 bases between the two germline ends. CDR3 length equals 14 residues. Germline-derived CDR1 and CDR2 are GTSNPN and SVGIG (reference sequence). For the CDR3, the DNA is TGTGCCTGGAGTGCTGACGGAAATAATTCACCCCTCCACTTT. Its translation is CAWSADGNNSPLHF.